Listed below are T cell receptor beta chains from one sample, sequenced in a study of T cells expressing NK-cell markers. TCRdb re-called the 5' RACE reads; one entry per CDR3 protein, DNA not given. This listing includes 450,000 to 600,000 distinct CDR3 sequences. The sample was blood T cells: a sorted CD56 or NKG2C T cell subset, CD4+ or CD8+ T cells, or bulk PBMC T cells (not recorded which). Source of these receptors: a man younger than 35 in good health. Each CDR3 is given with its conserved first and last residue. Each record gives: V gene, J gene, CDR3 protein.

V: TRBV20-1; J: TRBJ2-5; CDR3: CSARSVVGGRETQYF
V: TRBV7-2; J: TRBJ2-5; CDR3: CASSPQGRRETQYF
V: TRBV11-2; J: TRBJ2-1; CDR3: CASSLLDGGTAQFF
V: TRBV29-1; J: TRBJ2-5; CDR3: CSAGRAETQYF
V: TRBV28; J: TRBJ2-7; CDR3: CASSLPGPAHEQYF
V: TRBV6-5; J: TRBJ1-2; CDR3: CASSYRPLGDYGYTF
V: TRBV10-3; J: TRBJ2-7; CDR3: CAISESWNQYF
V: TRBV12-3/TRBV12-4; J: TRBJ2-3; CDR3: CASSLRVSGSGSTDTQYF
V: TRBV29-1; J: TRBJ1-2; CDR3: CSVAQGPGPNYGYTF
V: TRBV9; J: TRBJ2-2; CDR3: CASSRRREITGELFF
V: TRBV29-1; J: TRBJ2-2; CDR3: CSVETKERGNTGELFF
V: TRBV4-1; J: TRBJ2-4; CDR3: CASSQIAGASAKNIQYF